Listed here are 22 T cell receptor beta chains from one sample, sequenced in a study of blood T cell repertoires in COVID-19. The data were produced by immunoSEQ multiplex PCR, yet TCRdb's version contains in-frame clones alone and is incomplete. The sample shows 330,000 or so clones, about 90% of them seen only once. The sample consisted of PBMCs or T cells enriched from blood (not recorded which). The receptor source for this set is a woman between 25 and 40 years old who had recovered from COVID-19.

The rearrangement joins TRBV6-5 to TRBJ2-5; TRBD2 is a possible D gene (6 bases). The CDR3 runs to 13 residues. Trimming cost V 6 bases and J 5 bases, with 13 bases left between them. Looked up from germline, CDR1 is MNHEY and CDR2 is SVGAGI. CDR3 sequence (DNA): TGTGCCAGCAGAAGAGGAGGGGTCGAGACCCAGTACTTC. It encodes CASRRGGVETQYF.

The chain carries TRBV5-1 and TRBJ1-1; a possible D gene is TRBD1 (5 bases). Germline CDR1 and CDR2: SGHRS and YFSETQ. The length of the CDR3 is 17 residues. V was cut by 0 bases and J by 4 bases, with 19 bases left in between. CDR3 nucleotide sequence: TGCGCCAGCAGCTTGGGGGTAGGGGAGGTAGGAGGCACTGAAGCTTTCTTT. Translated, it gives CASSLGVGEVGGTEAFF.

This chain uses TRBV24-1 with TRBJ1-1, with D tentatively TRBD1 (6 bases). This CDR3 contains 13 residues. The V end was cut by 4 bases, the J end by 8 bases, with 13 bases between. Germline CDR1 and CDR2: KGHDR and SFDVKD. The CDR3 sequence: CATSDTGQGEAFF. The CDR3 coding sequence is TGTGCCACCAGTGACACTGGGCAGGGGGAAGCTTTCTTT.

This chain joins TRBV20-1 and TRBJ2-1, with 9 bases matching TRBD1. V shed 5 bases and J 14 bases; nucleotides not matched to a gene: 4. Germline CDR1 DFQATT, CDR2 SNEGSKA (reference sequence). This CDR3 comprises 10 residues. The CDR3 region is CSAAGQGKFF. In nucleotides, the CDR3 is TGCAGTGCTGCCGGACAGGGGAAGTTCTTC.

The CDR3 DNA reads as TGTGCCAGCAAAGAAAGGGGGCGACTGGGTTCACCCCTCCACTTT. It codes for CASKERGRLGSPLHF. The chain couples TRBV2 to TRBJ1-6, with 7 bases fitting TRBD1. The trim removed 7 bases at V and 9 bases at J, leaving 12 bases unmatched. The CDR3 is made up of 15 amino acids. Germline V gives CDR1 SNHLY, CDR2 FYNNEI.

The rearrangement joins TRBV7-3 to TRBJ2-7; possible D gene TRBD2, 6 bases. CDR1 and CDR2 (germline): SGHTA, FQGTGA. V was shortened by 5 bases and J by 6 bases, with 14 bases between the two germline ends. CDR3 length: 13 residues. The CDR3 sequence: CASSPEGLGEQYF. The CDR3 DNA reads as TGTGCCAGCAGCCCGGAGGGGTTAGGCGAGCAGTACTTC.

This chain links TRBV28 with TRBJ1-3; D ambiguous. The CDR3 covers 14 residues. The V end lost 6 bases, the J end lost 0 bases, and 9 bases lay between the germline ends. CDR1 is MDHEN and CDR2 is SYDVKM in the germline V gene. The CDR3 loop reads CASSTLSSGNTIYF. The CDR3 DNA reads TGTGCCAGCAGCACCCTAAGCTCTGGAAACACCATATATTTT. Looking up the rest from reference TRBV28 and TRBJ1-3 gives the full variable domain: DVKVTQSSRYLVKRTGEKVFLECVQDMDHENMFWYRQDPGLGLRLIYFSYDVKMKEKGDIPEGYSVSREKKERFSLILESASTNQTSMYLCASSTLSSGNTIYFGEGSWLTVV.

This CDR3 is CASSPGTSGPYEQYF. In DNA, the CDR3 is TGTGCCAGCAGCCCCGGGACTAGCGGGCCCTACGAGCAGTACTTC. This chain links TRBV3-1 (or the pseudogene TRBV3-2) with TRBJ2-7, with 12 bases matching TRBD2. Germline assignment: CDR1 LGHDT and CDR2 YNNKEL (reference sequence). The CDR3 is made up of 15 amino acids. V gave up 4 bases and J gave up 2 bases; unmatched junction bases: 3.

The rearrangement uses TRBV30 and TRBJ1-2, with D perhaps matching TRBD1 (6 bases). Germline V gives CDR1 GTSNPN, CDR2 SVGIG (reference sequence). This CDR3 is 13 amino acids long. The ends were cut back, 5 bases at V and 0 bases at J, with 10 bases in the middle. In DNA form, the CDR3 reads TGTGCCTGGTCACAGGGATCTAACTATGGCTACACCTTC. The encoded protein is CAWSQGSNYGYTF. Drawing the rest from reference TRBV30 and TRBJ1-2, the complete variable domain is SQTIHQWPATLVQPVGSPLSLECTVEGTSNPNLYWYRQAAGRGLQLLFYSVGIGQISSEVPQNLSASRPQDRQFILSSKKLLLSDSGFYLCAWSQGSNYGYTFGSGTRLTVV.

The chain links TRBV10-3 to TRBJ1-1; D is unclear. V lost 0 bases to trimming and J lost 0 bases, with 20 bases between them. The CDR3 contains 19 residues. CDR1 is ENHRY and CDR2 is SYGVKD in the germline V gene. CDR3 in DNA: TGTGCCATCAGTGAGTCGGTCCTTGGAGGTTACACGATGAACACTGAAGCTTTCTTT. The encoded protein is CAISESVLGGYTMNTEAFF.

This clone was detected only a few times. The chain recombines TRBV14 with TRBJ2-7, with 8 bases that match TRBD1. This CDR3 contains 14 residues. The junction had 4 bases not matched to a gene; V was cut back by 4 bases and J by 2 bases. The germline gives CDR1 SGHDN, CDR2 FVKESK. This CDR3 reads CASSLRTGPYEQYF. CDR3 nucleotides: TGTGCCAGCAGCCTTAGGACAGGGCCCTACGAGCAGTACTTC.

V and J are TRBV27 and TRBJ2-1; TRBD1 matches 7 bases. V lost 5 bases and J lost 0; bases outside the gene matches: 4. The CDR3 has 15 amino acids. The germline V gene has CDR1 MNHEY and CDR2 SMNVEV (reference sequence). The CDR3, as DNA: TGTGCCAGCAGTCCAGGGACAGCCTCCTACAATGAGCAGTTCTTC. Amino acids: CASSPGTASYNEQFF.

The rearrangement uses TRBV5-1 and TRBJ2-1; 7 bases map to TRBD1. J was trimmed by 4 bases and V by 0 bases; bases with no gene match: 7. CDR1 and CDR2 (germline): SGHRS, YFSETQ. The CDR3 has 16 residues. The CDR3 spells CASSLDGGGQYNEQFF. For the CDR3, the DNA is TGCGCCAGCAGCTTGGATGGTGGGGGACAGTACAATGAGCAGTTCTTC.

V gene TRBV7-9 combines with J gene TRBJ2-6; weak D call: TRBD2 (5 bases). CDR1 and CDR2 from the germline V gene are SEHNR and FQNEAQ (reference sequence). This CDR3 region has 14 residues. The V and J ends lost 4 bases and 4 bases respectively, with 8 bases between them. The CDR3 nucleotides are TGTGCCAGCAGCTCCCTAGCAGGGGCCAACGTCCTGACTTTC. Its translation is CASSSLAGANVLTF. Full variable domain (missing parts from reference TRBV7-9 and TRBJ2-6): DTGVSQNPRHKITKRGQNVTFRCDPISEHNRLYWYRQTLGQGPEFLTYFQNEAQLEKSRLLSDRFSAERPKGSFSTLEIQRTEQGDSAMYLCASSSLAGANVLTFGAGSRLTVL.

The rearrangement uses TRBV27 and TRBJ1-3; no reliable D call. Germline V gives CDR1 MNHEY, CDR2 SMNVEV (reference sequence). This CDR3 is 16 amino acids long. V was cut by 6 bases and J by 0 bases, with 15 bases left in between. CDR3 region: CASRASPSHSGNTIYF. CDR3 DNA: TGTGCCAGCAGGGCTAGCCCCAGCCACTCTGGAAACACCATATATTTT.

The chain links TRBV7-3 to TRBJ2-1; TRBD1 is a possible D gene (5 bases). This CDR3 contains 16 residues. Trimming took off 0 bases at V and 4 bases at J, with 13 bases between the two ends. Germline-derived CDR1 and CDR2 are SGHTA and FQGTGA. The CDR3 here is CASSLTSGPGYNEQFF. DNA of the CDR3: TGTGCCAGCAGCTTAACGTCAGGGCCCGGATACAATGAGCAGTTCTTC.

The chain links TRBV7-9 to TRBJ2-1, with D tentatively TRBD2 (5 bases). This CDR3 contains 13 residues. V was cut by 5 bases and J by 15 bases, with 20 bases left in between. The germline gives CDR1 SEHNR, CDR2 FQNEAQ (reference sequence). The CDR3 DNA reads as TGTGCCAGCAGCCCCGGAGGATCAGCAGTGCTGTTCTTC. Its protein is CASSPGGSAVLFF.

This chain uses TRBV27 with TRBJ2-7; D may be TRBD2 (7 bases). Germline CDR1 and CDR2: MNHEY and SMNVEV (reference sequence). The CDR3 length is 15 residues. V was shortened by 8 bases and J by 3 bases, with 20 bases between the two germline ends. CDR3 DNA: TGTGCCAGCTCAAGAGGGGGGGGTGTGTACTACGAGCAGTACTTC. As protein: CASSRGGGVYYEQYF.

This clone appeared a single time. The DNA for the CDR3 is TGTGCCAGCAGTCAGTCCGGGACAGGGAACGAGCAGTACTTC. Its translation is CASSQSGTGNEQYF. The chain employs TRBV27 and TRBJ2-7, with 9 positions matching TRBD1. The CDR3 runs to 14 residues. From germline, CDR1 is MNHEY and CDR2 SMNVEV (reference sequence). V lost 5 bases to trimming and J lost 5 bases; unmatched junction nucleotides: 7.

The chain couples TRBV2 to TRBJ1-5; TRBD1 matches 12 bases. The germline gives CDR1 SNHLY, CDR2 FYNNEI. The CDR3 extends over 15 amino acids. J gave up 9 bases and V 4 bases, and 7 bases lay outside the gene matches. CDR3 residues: CASSAVGTGGRPQHF. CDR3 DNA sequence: TGTGCCAGCAGTGCAGTCGGGACAGGGGGCCGGCCCCAGCATTTT.

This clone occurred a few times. The CDR3, as DNA: TGTGCCAGCAGTTTTACAGGGATACGTGGAGCTTTCTTT. Its translation is CASSFTGIRGAFF. The chain couples TRBV7-2 to TRBJ1-1; TRBD1 might be the D (6 bases). Germline V CDR1 and CDR2: SGHTA, FQGNSA. CDR3 length equals 13 residues. Trimming removed 6 bases at V and 10 bases at J, with 18 bases between.

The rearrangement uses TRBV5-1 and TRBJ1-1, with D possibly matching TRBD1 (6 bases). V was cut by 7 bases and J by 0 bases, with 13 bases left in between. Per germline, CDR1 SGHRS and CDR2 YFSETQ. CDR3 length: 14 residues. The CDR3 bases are TGCGCCAGCCGGCTGGACAGTCTGAACACTGAAGCTTTCTTT. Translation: CASRLDSLNTEAFF. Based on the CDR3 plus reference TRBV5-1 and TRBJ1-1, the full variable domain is KAGVTQTPRYLIKTRGQQVTLSCSPISGHRSVSWYQQTPGQGLQFLFEYFSETQRNKGNFPGRFSGRQFSNSRSEMNVSTLELGDSALYLCASRLDSLNTEAFFGQGTRLTVV.